One sample yielded the 32 T cell receptor beta chains listed below, sequenced in a study of OX40 agonist ivuxolimab in advanced cancers. Library preparation was by the immunoSEQ multiplex PCR assay. TCRdb carries this immuneACCESS record with in-frame sequences only. Its versions omit some clonotypes, under half of them owing to an unresolved V gene in the studies checked, with the rest unexplained. Here the sample has 60,000 to 70,000 clones; more than 65% occur a single time. 1.5% to 2% of the sample goes to the ten largest clones. Sequencing used CD4+ or CD8+ T cells sorted from blood, obtained in a trial of the OX40 agonist ivuxolimab. All receptors come from an adult with an advanced solid tumor such as melanoma, head and neck, liver or kidney cancer.

This rearrangement joins TRBV7-9 to TRBJ2-7; tentative D call: TRBD2 (5 bases). Germline CDR1 is SEHNR and CDR2 is FQNEAQ (reference sequence). Trimming shortened V by 3 bases and J by 3 bases, and 12 bases separated the two germline ends. This CDR3 region has 14 residues. CDR3 nucleotide sequence: TGTGCCAGCAGCTTCTCTGGGAGTATCTACGAGCAGTACTTC. This encodes CASSFSGSIYEQYF.

The chain is built from TRBV5-6 and TRBJ2-2, with D tentatively TRBD1 (5 bases). The CDR3 loop spans 17 amino acids. Trimming left V 0 bases short and J 0 bases short, with 12 bases between. Germline V gives CDR1 SGHDT, CDR2 YYEEEE. The CDR3 protein is CASSLDFEQANTGELFF. The CDR3 region has the DNA TGTGCCAGCAGCTTGGATTTTGAACAGGCGAACACCGGGGAGCTGTTTTTT.

The chain combines TRBV4-3 with TRBJ2-1; 10 bases match TRBD2. The V segment lost 0 bases and the J segment 13 bases; nucleotides outside the gene matches: 15. Germline loops: CDR1 LGHNA, CDR2 YSLEER. The CDR3 extends over 17 amino acids. The CDR3 spells CASSQESGASGSPGQFF. The CDR3 DNA follows: TGCGCCAGCAGCCAAGAATCGGGGGCTAGCGGGAGCCCGGGCCAGTTCTTC.

This clone was counted between two and nine times. CDR3 in amino acids: CASSQSQLEGWNTEAFF. CDR3 DNA sequence: TGCGCCAGCAGTCAATCCCAACTTGAGGGATGGAACACTGAAGCTTTCTTT. This chain connects TRBV23-1 to TRBJ1-1, with D unresolved. TRBV23-1 carries the ORF label, with uncertain function. The CDR3 consists of 17 residues. V shed 0 bases and J shed 1 base, with 15 bases lying between them.

The chain combines TRBV6-1 with TRBJ2-5; 11 nucleotides align to TRBD2. Germline-derived CDR1 and CDR2 are MNHNS and SASEGT. J gave up 2 bases and V 9 bases, and 8 bases lay outside the gene matches. The CDR3 consists of 15 residues. CDR3 sequence reads: CASLGTSGDQETQYF. The CDR3 coding sequence is TGTGCCAGTCTAGGGACTAGCGGAGATCAAGAGACCCAGTACTTC.

V and J are TRBV5-4 and TRBJ2-1; 7 bases fit TRBD2. Germline V lookup: CDR1 SGHNT, CDR2 YYREEE (reference sequence). Trimming at V came to 3 bases and at J to 2 bases, leaving 8 bases not matched to a gene. The CDR3 is made up of 16 amino acids. This CDR3 is CASSSATSIAYNEQFF. CDR3 nucleotides: TGTGCCAGCAGCTCTGCGACTAGCATAGCCTACAATGAGCAGTTCTTC.

The genes are TRBV2 and TRBJ1-6; no clear D. The CDR3 is made up of 16 amino acids. Per the germline V gene, CDR1 is SNHLY and CDR2 is FYNNEI. The V end lost 8 bases, the J end lost 8 bases, and 22 bases lay between the germline ends. CDR3 DNA sequence: TGTGCCAGCCGAACCACGCGGGCCTCTATGGATTCACCCCTCCACTTT. Its protein product is CASRTTRASMDSPLHF.

This chain uses TRBV28 with TRBJ2-1; 8 nucleotides line up with TRBD2. Trimming took 2 bases from V and 2 from J; bases not matched to a gene: 8. CDR3 length: 17 residues. Germline V gives CDR1 MDHEN, CDR2 SYDVKM. The CDR3 here is CASSLQSGRVPYNEQFF. The DNA of the CDR3 is TGTGCCAGCAGTTTACAGAGCGGGAGAGTCCCCTACAATGAGCAGTTCTTC.

J is TRBJ2-5 and V is TRBV9; TRBD2 matches at 9 bases. CDR1 SGDLS and CDR2 YYNGEE come from the germline V gene. Trimming at V came to 2 bases and at J to 4 bases, leaving 6 bases not matched to a gene. The CDR3 consists of 15 residues. The CDR3 reads CASSVAGGRGETQYF. The CDR3, as DNA: TGTGCCAGCAGCGTGGCGGGAGGGCGTGGAGAGACCCAGTACTTC.

The chain joins TRBV5-5 to TRBJ2-2; TRBD1 might be the D (9 bases). Germline V gene lookup returns CDR1 SGHKS and CDR2 YYEKEE (reference sequence). Trimming removed 4 bases from V and 6 bases from J, with 19 bases in between. The CDR3 contains 16 residues. DNA of the CDR3: TGTGCCAGCAGCCGGGAGGGACAGGGTGGATCCGGGGAGCTGTTTTTT. This gives the protein CASSREGQGGSGELFF.

The chain combines TRBV19 with TRBJ2-7; D is possibly TRBD1 or TRBD2 (5 bases each). The CDR3 sequence is 14 residues long. V was shortened by 6 bases and J by 6 bases, with 18 bases between the two germline ends. Germline CDR1 reads LNHDA; CDR2 reads SQIVND (reference sequence). CDR3 amino acids: CASRAGTENPEQYF. The DNA of the CDR3 is TGTGCCAGTAGGGCCGGGACGGAGAATCCCGAGCAGTACTTC. Full variable domain (outside the CDR3, taken from reference TRBV19 and TRBJ2-7): DGGITQSPKYLFRKEGQNVTLSCEQNLNHDAMYWYRQDPGQGLRLIYYSQIVNDFQKGDIAEGYSVSREKKESFPLTVTSAQKNPTAFYLCASRAGTENPEQYFGPGTRLTVT.

A single count supports this clone. The chain uses TRBV5-4 and TRBJ2-7, with 8 bases fitting TRBD2. Germline lookup yields CDR1 SGHNT and CDR2 YYREEE (reference sequence). The CDR3 covers 14 residues. J gave up 6 bases and V 2 bases, and 7 bases lay outside the gene matches. This CDR3 reads CASSLPGTSLEQYF. As DNA, the CDR3 is TGTGCCAGCAGCTTACCCGGGACTAGTCTCGAGCAGTACTTC.

This sequence joins TRBV10-3 and TRBJ2-7, with 8 bases aligning to TRBD1. V dropped 2 bases and J dropped 0; count of bases not matched to a gene: 6. Germline V lookup: CDR1 ENHRY, CDR2 SYGVKD. The CDR3 is 16 amino acids. CDR3 sequence: CAISEIGTGYSYEQYF. CDR3 nucleotides: TGTGCCATCAGTGAGATAGGGACAGGCTACTCCTACGAGCAGTACTTC.

The chain is built from TRBV9 and TRBJ2-1; tentative D call: TRBD1 (6 bases). This CDR3 is 14 amino acids long. Trimming left V 9 bases short and J 4 bases short, with 17 bases between. Germline values: CDR1 SGDLS, CDR2 YYNGEE. The CDR3 region is CATTGNRPYNEQFF. CDR3 bases: TGTGCCACTACAGGGAACCGTCCTTACAATGAGCAGTTCTTC.

CDR3 region: CASSSDGVGGTDTQYF. CDR3 nucleotides: TGCGCCAGCAGCTCCGACGGGGTAGGGGGCACAGATACGCAGTATTTT. The rearrangement uses TRBV5-1 and TRBJ2-3; the D call may be TRBD1 or TRBD2 (5 bases each). This CDR3 has 16 amino acids. The V end lost 3 bases, the J end lost 1 base, and 15 bases lay between the germline ends. Germline V gives CDR1 SGHRS, CDR2 YFSETQ.

This chain connects TRBV5-1 to TRBJ2-5; TRBD2 aligns across 7 bases. V lost 1 base and J lost 3; bases outside the gene matches: 3. The CDR3 length is 14 residues. The germline V gene has CDR1 SGHRS and CDR2 YFSETQ. CDR3 sequence: CASSLTGGEETQYF. The CDR3 DNA is TGCGCCAGCAGCTTGACTGGGGGGGAAGAGACCCAGTACTTC.

V is TRBV20-1 and J is TRBJ2-3; D unresolved. Germline CDR1 and CDR2: DFQATT and SNEGSKA (reference sequence). The V end lost 2 bases, the J end lost 4 bases, and 4 bases lay between the germline ends. This CDR3 spans 11 amino acids. CDR3 sequence (DNA): TGCAGTGCTAGAACCCCAGATACGCAGTATTTT. Translated: CSARTPDTQYF.

The chain links TRBV6-5 to TRBJ2-2; D remains unclear. The CDR3 runs to 14 residues. Per germline, CDR1 MNHEY and CDR2 SVGAGI. V was trimmed by 6 bases and J by 5 bases, leaving 13 bases between them. The CDR3 coding sequence is TGTGCCAGCAGAACGGATTGGGGAACCGGGGAGCTGTTTTTT. Amino acid sequence: CASRTDWGTGELFF.

In nucleotides, the CDR3 is TGTGCCAGCAGGCCGAGACAGGGTGTTTCCGAGCAGTACTTC. Encoded protein: CASRPRQGVSEQYF. The chain joins TRBV5-6 to TRBJ2-7; 7 bases are shared with TRBD1. V lost 5 bases to trimming and J lost 6 bases; unmatched junction nucleotides: 11. This CDR3 has 14 residues. CDR1 and CDR2 from the germline V gene are SGHDT and YYEEEE. The full variable domain, with the rest looked up from reference TRBV5-6 and TRBJ2-7, is DAGVTQSPTHLIKTRGQQVTLRCSPKSGHDTVSWYQQALGQGPQFIFQYYEEEERQRGNFPDRFSGHQFPNYSSELNVNALLLGDSALYLCASRPRQGVSEQYFGPGTRLTVT.

This clone was detected only once. The rearrangement uses TRBV6-5 and TRBJ1-2; TRBD1 aligns across 9 bases. This CDR3 is 14 amino acids long. After removal of 6 bases from V and 5 bases from J, the junction contained 7 bases not matched to a gene. Germline CDR1 reads MNHEY; CDR2 reads SVGAGI. CDR3 protein: CASSQDRGGYGYTF. Here the CDR3 DNA reads TGTGCCAGCAGCCAGGACAGGGGAGGGTATGGCTACACCTTC.

The chain links TRBV7-6 to TRBJ2-7, with D tentatively TRBD1 or TRBD2 (5 bases each). In germline, CDR1 is SGHVS, CDR2 FNYEAQ. The CDR3 runs to 13 residues. The V end lost 1 base, the J end lost 5 bases, and 9 bases lay between the germline ends. CDR3 nucleotides: TGTGCCAGCAGCTTAGACTGGGGGAACGAGCAGTACTTC. This sequence encodes CASSLDWGNEQYF.

This clone was seen a single time. The chain links TRBV9 to TRBJ2-3; 7 nucleotides match TRBD1. V lost 1 base and J lost 4; bases outside the gene matches: 0. Germline lookup yields CDR1 SGDLS and CDR2 YYNGEE. The CDR3 extends over 13 amino acids. Written as DNA, the CDR3 is TGTGCCAGCAGCGTACAGGGGGCAGATACGCAGTATTTT. Translating it yields CASSVQGADTQYF. Variable domain in full (rest from reference TRBV9 and TRBJ2-3): DSGVTQTPKHLITATGQRVTLRCSPRSGDLSVYWYQQSLDQGLQFLIQYYNGEERAKGNILERFSAQQFPDLHSELNLSSLELGDSALYFCASSVQGADTQYFGPGTRLTVL.

The chain carries TRBV7-6 and TRBJ2-2; TRBD2 is a possible D gene (6 bases). CDR3 length: 15 residues. The germline gives CDR1 SGHVS, CDR2 FNYEAQ. Trimming removed 1 base at V and 1 base at J, with 7 bases between. CDR3 in amino acids: CASSLVGRNTGELFF. The DNA of the CDR3 is TGTGCCAGCAGCTTAGTCGGGAGGAACACCGGGGAGCTGTTTTTT.

The rearrangement uses TRBV9 and TRBJ2-3; D remains unclear. The CDR3 is 14 amino acids. CDR1 and CDR2 (germline): SGDLS, YYNGEE. The V gene lost 4 bases and the J gene lost 0 bases, with 9 bases spanning the gap. The DNA for the CDR3 is TGTGCCAGCAGCCGAATCGACAGCACAGATACGCAGTATTTT. Protein: CASSRIDSTDTQYF.

The V and J genes are TRBV7-9 and TRBJ2-1; 16 bases agree with TRBD2. Trimming removed 5 bases from V and 8 bases from J; junction bases left unmatched: 6. Germline V gene lookup returns CDR1 SEHNR and CDR2 FQNEAQ (reference sequence). There are 16 residues in the CDR3. CDR3: CASSLGLAGGRDEQFF. As DNA, the CDR3 is TGTGCCAGCAGCCTGGGACTAGCGGGAGGGAGGGATGAGCAGTTCTTC.

This clone turned up a few times. This rearrangement joins TRBV4-3 to TRBJ2-3; D possibly matches TRBD1 or TRBD2 (5 bases each). Germline assignment: CDR1 LGHNA and CDR2 YSLEER. The CDR3 has 15 residues. Trimming pared 7 bases from V and 2 bases from J, leaving 16 bases between. Here the CDR3 reads CASTTGRDVTDTQYF. The CDR3 coding sequence is TGCGCCAGCACCACCGGACGGGACGTCACAGATACGCAGTATTTT.

The rearrangement uses TRBV19 and TRBJ1-6; a weak D match, TRBD1 (5 bases). The CDR3 contains 15 residues. V gave up 6 bases and J gave up 4 bases, with 13 bases separating them. Germline V gives CDR1 LNHDA, CDR2 SQIVND (reference sequence). The CDR3 sequence is CASSRDGGYNSPLHF. DNA of the CDR3: TGTGCCAGTAGCCGGGACGGTGGATATAATTCACCCCTCCACTTT.

This clone has more than one count but fewer than ten. V usage is TRBV2 and J usage is TRBJ2-2; 7 positions match TRBD1. Trimming at V came to 6 bases and at J to 1 base, leaving 8 bases not matched to a gene. This CDR3 has 16 amino acids. Germline CDR1 is SNHLY and CDR2 is FYNNEI. In DNA form, the CDR3 reads TGTGCCAGCAGCGTACAGGGGCTCAAGAACACCGGGGAGCTGTTTTTT. The encoded protein is CASSVQGLKNTGELFF.

This clone showed up just a few times. This chain links TRBV7-9 with TRBJ1-3; a possible D gene is TRBD1 (5 bases). CDR3 size: 17 residues. Trimming removed 2 bases from V and 4 bases from J, with 18 bases in between. Germline lookup yields CDR1 SEHNR and CDR2 FQNEAQ (reference sequence). The CDR3 here is CASSLRFLGERGNTIYF. CDR3 sequence (DNA): TGTGCCAGCAGCTTAAGATTCTTGGGGGAAAGAGGAAACACCATATATTTT.

This chain links TRBV7-8 with TRBJ2-7, with D perhaps matching TRBD1 or TRBD2 (6 bases each). From germline, CDR1 is SGHVS and CDR2 FQNEAQ. Trimming cost V 4 bases and J 7 bases, with 11 bases left between them. The CDR3 has 12 amino acids. This CDR3 is CASSSGGGEQYF. In DNA form, the CDR3 reads TGTGCCAGCAGCTCCGGAGGGGGAGAGCAGTACTTC.

The V gene is TRBV5-1, the J gene TRBJ2-7; TRBD2 matches 13 bases. This CDR3 has 16 amino acids. J gave up 4 bases and V 4 bases, and 8 bases lay outside the gene matches. Germline V lookup: CDR1 SGHRS, CDR2 YFSETQ. The CDR3 loop is CASSPRTSGSEYEQYF. As DNA, the CDR3 is TGCGCCAGCAGCCCACGGACTAGCGGGAGTGAATACGAGCAGTACTTC.

The V call is TRBV19, the J call TRBJ1-3; D possibly corresponds to TRBD1 (6 bases). The germline V gene has CDR1 LNHDA and CDR2 SQIVND (reference sequence). Between the trimmed V and J ends, which lost 5 bases and 0 bases, there was a span of 11 bases. CDR3 length: 15 residues. The CDR3 DNA follows: TGTGCCAGTAGTGGGACATCGGTCTCTGGAAACACCATATATTTT. Its translation is CASSGTSVSGNTIYF.